This T cell receptor beta chain was retrieved from a study of T cells after posttransplantation cyclophosphamide (dated by TCRdb to the mid-2010s). In terms of the full investigation: The study tracked T cell repertoire reconstitution by TRB sequencing after myeloablative bone marrow transplantation using posttransplantation cyclophosphamide as GVHD prophylaxis. Antigen receptor sequencing covered samples from approximately 32 PTCy-treated patients and around 16 of their related bone marrow donors. TRB sequencing was performed on blood from all 35 or so PTCy patients with 1-year posttransplant specimens. In 3 patients, up to roughly 3 additional blood samples taken between 2 and 5.2 years after transplant also underwent TRB sequencing, as did pretransplant blood from a handful of patients. Because TRA and TRB clonality correlated tightly in 8 to 10 samples, the subsequent TCR analyses were limited to TRB only. Public TRB sequences were compared against a database of over 3,600 sequences linked to responses to pathogens, tumor antigens, self-antigens and alloantigens. Paper-wide results and their limitations: The TRB repertoires of T cells infiltrating skin or GI tract showed only limited overlap with the TRB repertoires of T cells in blood. Donor-recipient similarity was low at 1-2 months but rose over the first year, and later blood repertoires were often dominated by donor CD8+ memory clones. Across 35 to 45 patients, TRB clonality was highly associated with recipient CMV seropositivity and CMV reactivation, and diversity in PTCy patients was similar to diversity in CNI/methotrexate controls.

CDR1 and CDR2 were assigned from the germline V gene (reference sequence) as LNHDA and SQIVND. The cysteine opens and the phenylalanine closes a CDR3 of 15 amino acids. Only the CDR3 DNA is retained, 45 bases long and in frame from the first base. After removal of 3 bases from V and 5 bases from J, the junction retains 6 bases not matched to a gene. The table lists this clone with many counts. It has no known antigen specificity. It has no much larger one-base neighbor in the sample; base qualities were not kept. TRB sequencing used genomic DNA with the immunoSEQ assay at survey resolution or the hsTCRB kit. The published analysis was carried out like this. Initial read processing used immunoSEQ software, and repertoire analyses used the LymphoSeq R package. Clonality was computed as 1 minus normalized Shannon entropy, and a Gini coefficient was also calculated for each TRB dataset. Phenotypes of unsorted samples were inferred by mapping TRB sequences from sorted subsets of the recipient or donor onto unsorted samples of the same recipient. What TCRdb holds here is the immuneACCESS table cut down to in-frame rearrangements. Part of the clones is not present; checked against another copy, under half of the missing clones reflect an unresolved V gene, and the others are unexplained. V, J and clone size reflect that table, while D and trimming were determined from the DNA. With approximately 25,000 clones recorded, this sample contains no clone counted only once. The top ten hold more than 1.5% of the sample.

In light of the paper, this sample's treatment or condition label describes: high-dose cyclophosphamide on days +3 and +4 as single-agent GVHD prophylaxis. Busulfan and fludarabine conditioning, a related or unrelated marrow graft, and cyclophosphamide on days +3 and +4 were given to PTCy patients. PTCy-treated patients were drawn from a prospective multi-institutional clinical trial. Peripheral blood and bone marrow mononuclear cells were isolated by Ficoll-Hypaque density centrifugation and cryopreserved. Sequenced material: PBMCs, taken after allogeneic stem cell transplant with posttransplant cyclophosphamide. The receptor was isolated from a male patient in his late teens or twenties who received an allogeneic stem cell transplant from a related donor, was CMV-positive, and had no GVHD. Some T cells may derive from the graft donor when a transplant has been performed. Recombination joined TRBV19 with TRBJ1-2; 10 junctional bases match TRBD1. The CDR3: CASSMGTGVGYGYTF. The DNA is TGTGCCAGTAGTATGGGGACAGGGGTCGGTTATGGCTACACCTTC.